Below, one T cell receptor (beta chain) is given with its context. This sample is drawn from a study of blood T cell repertoires in COVID-19. Overall study: Acute and convalescent COVID-19 samples came from the United States, Italy and Spain.

This CDR3 comprises 13 residues. The ends were cut back, 5 bases at V and 2 bases at J, with 4 bases in the middle. Germline loops: CDR1 MGHDK, CDR2 SYGVNS. Recovered status in Cohort 3 required two negative PCRs, clearance, or symptom resolution. In the original analysis: For nucleated cells, counts were estimated from reference gene primer amplification. The assay was immunoSEQ multiplex PCR, and TCRdb's table has in-frame clones only and misses some. From that table come the V and J calls and clone size; the DNA was used to work out D and trimming. Of 200,000 to 300,000 clones detected, more than 75% appear once; the ten largest clones hold around 2.1%.

The receptor was derived from a woman aged 45-60 years who had recovered from COVID-19. The V gene is TRBV25-1, the J gene TRBJ1-6, with unresolved D. The sample consisted of PBMCs or T cells enriched from blood (not recorded which). The CDR3 DNA sequence: TGTGCCAGCAGTCCCACCTATAATTCACCCCTCCACTTT. Amino acids: CASSPTYNSPLHF.